The T cell receptor (delta chain) described here comes from a study of gamma-delta chains in newborns, infants, children. TCRdb re-called the reads using CATT. The sample lists around 10,000 delta-chain clones; about 9.4% were seen once. CDR1 is GEAIGNYY and CDR2 is EKD in the germline V gene. This CDR3 is built from 21 residues. This clone turned up a few times. Its ends do not fully match the called genes, so a read error is possible. V gene TRDV2 combines with J gene TRDJ3; TRDD3 matches 11 bases. The sequenced sample was blood. This TCR derives from a child who was a newborn, infant or young child, either healthy, febrile or measles-vaccinated (not recorded which). CDR3 region: CACGTGGLGDTRSWDARQMFF. The CDR3 nucleotides are TGTGCCTGTGGCACCGGGGGGCTGGGGGATACCCGGTCCTGGGACGCCCGACAGATGTTTTTC.